The 17 T cell receptor beta chains listed next were all sequenced from one sample in a study of blood T cell repertoires in COVID-19. The assay was immunoSEQ multiplex PCR, and TCRdb's table has in-frame clones only and misses some. The sample carries over 300,000 clones, more than 70% recorded once. The sample comprised peripheral blood. All receptors come from a middle-aged man with acute or convalescent COVID-19.

This chain joins TRBV3-1 (or the pseudogene TRBV3-2) and TRBJ2-3; D perhaps matches TRBD1 (5 bases). The germline V and J ends were trimmed by 0 bases and 5 bases, with 12 bases remaining between them. The germline V gene has CDR1 LGHDT and CDR2 YNNKEL (reference sequence). CDR3 length: 15 residues. CDR3 nucleotide sequence: TGTGCCAGCAGCCAAGAAGGCAGGGTTGGAGATACGCAGTATTTT. Translation: CASSQEGRVGDTQYF.

The genes are TRBV30 and TRBJ1-1; D gene ambiguous. CDR1 is GTSNPN, CDR2 SVGIG, per germline (reference sequence). V lost 4 bases to trimming and J lost 1 base, with 13 bases between them. The CDR3 length is 14 residues. CDR3 sequence (DNA): TGTGCCTGGACCGGGAGCCAACCGAACACTGAAGCTTTCTTT. Its protein product is CAWTGSQPNTEAFF.

The V gene is TRBV5-5, the J gene TRBJ1-2; the D is unclear. Trimming stripped 7 bases from V and 2 bases from J, with 15 bases between. Germline V CDR1 and CDR2: SGHKS, YYEKEE (reference sequence). The CDR3 spans 14 residues. The CDR3 DNA is TGTGCCAGCTCCGGACGGACTCTCAACTATGGCTACACCTTC. Its translation is CASSGRTLNYGYTF.

V is TRBV7-2 and J is TRBJ1-1; no clear D gene. Germline-derived CDR1 and CDR2 are SGHTA and FQGNSA. The CDR3 is 13 residues long. The V and J ends lost 1 base and 6 bases respectively, with 9 bases between them. CDR3 protein: CASSLGQVAEAFF. The CDR3 nucleotides are TGTGCCAGCAGCTTAGGTCAGGTGGCTGAAGCTTTCTTT.

In this sample, this clone turned up once. J is TRBJ2-4 and V is TRBV28, with a weak D call TRBD2 (5 bases). Germline V gene sequence: CDR1 MDHEN, CDR2 SYDVKM. CDR3 size: 16 residues. V shed 1 base and J shed 0 bases, with 10 bases lying between them. The CDR3 region has the DNA TGTGCCAGCAGTTTATTTGGACTCCTAGCCAAAAACATTCAGTACTTC. Translating gives CASSLFGLLAKNIQYF.

V and J are TRBV6-5 and TRBJ1-2, with D tentatively TRBD1 (5 bases). The CDR3 covers 16 residues. Deletions cut 2 bases from V and 4 bases from J, with 17 bases between. Germline V gene lookup returns CDR1 MNHEY and CDR2 SVGAGI. The DNA for the CDR3 is TGTGCCAGCAGTTACCCTATCAGGGAAGGTGGCTATGGCTACACCTTC. This codes for CASSYPIREGGYGYTF.

The genes are TRBV9 and TRBJ1-1; 7 nucleotides align to TRBD1. Germline V gene lookup returns CDR1 SGDLS and CDR2 YYNGEE. The junction had 12 bases not matched to a gene; V was cut back by 4 bases and J by 0 bases. The CDR3 length is 17 residues. The CDR3 is CASSPGTDLYMNTEAFF. CDR3 DNA: TGTGCCAGCAGCCCCGGGACAGACCTTTACATGAACACTGAAGCTTTCTTT.

The chain is built from TRBV7-6 and TRBJ1-6; D is uncertain. CDR1 and CDR2 from the germline V gene are SGHVS and FNYEAQ. This CDR3 is built from 13 residues. Trimming left V 1 base short and J 11 bases short, with 9 bases between. The CDR3 coding sequence is TGTGCCAGCAGCTTAGGGAGCGGGCCACCCCTCCACTTT. It encodes CASSLGSGPPLHF.

This chain connects TRBV6-5 to TRBJ2-4, with D hard to call. CDR3 size: 15 residues. V lost 0 bases, J lost 0 bases, and 6 bases lay in between. Germline V gives CDR1 MNHEY, CDR2 SVGAGI. The CDR3 is CASSYSSLAKNIQYF. CDR3 in DNA: TGTGCCAGCAGTTACTCTTCCCTAGCCAAAAACATTCAGTACTTC.

The genes are TRBV6-1 and TRBJ1-5; no clear D. Germline values: CDR1 MNHNS, CDR2 SASEGT. V was pared by 3 bases and J by 1 base, with 10 bases between. The CDR3 contains 15 residues. The CDR3 protein is CASSEASVSNQPQHF. In DNA form, the CDR3 reads TGTGCCAGCAGTGAGGCCAGCGTAAGCAATCAGCCCCAGCATTTT.

This chain links TRBV3-1 (or the pseudogene TRBV3-2) with TRBJ2-7; no definite D call. CDR1 is LGHDT, CDR2 YNNKEL, per germline (reference sequence). This CDR3 is built from 14 residues. V lost 3 bases and J 6 bases, leaving 15 bases between the germline ends. The CDR3, as DNA: TGTGCCAGCAGCCAGCTACCGGGTGCTCGCGAGCAGTACTTC. The encoded protein is CASSQLPGAREQYF.

This clone was observed a handful of times. V is TRBV5-1 and J is TRBJ2-1; D gene uncertain. Germline-derived CDR1 and CDR2 are SGHRS and YFSETQ. The CDR3 loop spans 14 amino acids. V lost 1 base, J lost 6 bases, and 11 bases lay in between. The chain's CDR3 is CASSLSPGSNEQFF. The CDR3 bases are TGCGCCAGCAGCTTGTCGCCAGGAAGCAATGAGCAGTTCTTC.

Note on this clone: Other DNA sequences from this sample encode an identical CDR3 as well. The chain links TRBV2 to TRBJ2-1; D perhaps matches TRBD1 (6 bases). Per the germline V gene, CDR1 is SNHLY and CDR2 is FYNNEI. This CDR3 spans 13 amino acids. The V end lost 5 bases, the J end lost 7 bases, and 12 bases lay between the germline ends. The CDR3 loop is CASSRYRENEQFF. The DNA for the CDR3 is TGTGCCAGCAGTAGGTACAGGGAGAATGAGCAGTTCTTC.

This chain connects TRBV27 to TRBJ2-1; 9 nucleotides align to TRBD2. V lost 2 bases, J lost 1 base, and 12 bases stayed unmatched. The germline gives CDR1 MNHEY, CDR2 SMNVEV (reference sequence). The CDR3 covers 19 residues. This CDR3 reads CASSLLGAGGPESYNEQFF. As DNA, the CDR3 is TGTGCCAGCAGTTTACTTGGGGCGGGAGGGCCCGAGTCCTACAATGAGCAGTTCTTC.

The count of this clone is one. CDR3 DNA: TGTGCCAGCTCACTGACTAGCGGACGCTCCTACAATGAGCAGTTCTTC. Translation: CASSLTSGRSYNEQFF. The chain employs TRBV18 and TRBJ2-1, with 9 positions matching TRBD2. In germline, CDR1 is KGHSH, CDR2 LQKENI. J gave up 0 bases and V 4 bases, and 4 bases lay outside the gene matches. The CDR3 contains 16 residues.

V gene TRBV7-2 combines with J gene TRBJ2-7, with a possible D match to TRBD1 (5 bases). This CDR3 spans 15 amino acids. Trimming took off 1 base at V and 4 bases at J, with 14 bases between the two ends. Germline CDR1 reads SGHTA; CDR2 reads FQGNSA. The CDR3 DNA reads TGTGCCAGCAGCTTAGAGTCCAGGGTCGGGTACGAGCAGTACTTC. Protein sequence: CASSLESRVGYEQYF.

The rearrangement links TRBV3-1 (or the pseudogene TRBV3-2) to TRBJ2-1; 13 bases align to TRBD2. The CDR3 has 18 amino acids. Germline V gene lookup returns CDR1 LGHDT and CDR2 YNNKEL (reference sequence). The trim removed 4 bases at V and 0 bases at J, leaving 6 bases unmatched. CDR3 sequence (DNA): TGTGCCAGCAGCCGCTGGACTAGCGGGGGTAGCTCCTACAATGAGCAGTTCTTC. Its protein is CASSRWTSGGSSYNEQFF.